These 21 T cell receptor beta chains came from one sample sequenced in a study of regulatory T cells in long-lasting Graves disease. The time point was: newly diagnosed GD, antithyroid drugs for less than 3 months. Scientists built the TCR library using RNA that was extracted from PBMCs. To make TCR beta libraries, researchers used iRepertoire HTBI primers and Arm-PCR of CDR3 regions. Each CDR3 protein is one row after TCRdb ran MiXCR on the multiplex PCR reads. The repertoire has 530,000 or so distinct CDR3 sequences, roughly 13% of them found once; the top ten carry 8% to 10%. Another study also made use of these data, one on T cells in Graves' hyperthyroidism and ophthalmopathy.

The specimen comprised peripheral blood mononuclear cells (PBMCs), sampled at new diagnosis, from a patient treated with antithyroid drugs. These receptors all come from a man aged 25 to 45 with Graves disease.

This clonotype came up once. This chain joins TRBV5-1 and TRBJ1-2; a possible D gene is TRBD1 (5 bases). Trimming cost V 5 bases and J 0 bases, with 20 bases left between them. CDR1 and CDR2 from the germline V gene are SGHRS and YFSETQ. The CDR3 is 17 residues long. CDR3 amino acids: CASSPPTSGGTNYGYTF. Here the CDR3 DNA reads TGCGCCAGCAGTCCACCTACCTCCGGGGGGACTAACTATGGCTACACCTTC.

This clonotype has only a few counts. This chain links TRBV10-3 with TRBJ1-1, with D tentatively TRBD1 (6 bases). Germline lookup yields CDR1 ENHRY and CDR2 SYGVKD. The CDR3 has 14 residues. V lost 4 bases and J lost 5, with 14 bases in between. CDR3 nucleotides: TGTGCCATCAGTGGGGGTACTAGGGGGACTGAAGCTTTCTTT. It yields the protein CAISGGTRGTEAFF.

Concerning this clonotype: This may come from a read error, since a much larger clone is one base off. The rearrangement joins TRBV27 to TRBJ2-4, with 7 bases matching TRBD1. From germline, CDR1 is MNHEY and CDR2 SMNVEV (reference sequence). The CDR3 has 14 residues. The CDR3, as DNA: TGTACCAGCAGTTTCGGGACAGAGAAAAACATTCAGTACTTC. Protein: CTSSFGTEKNIQYF.

The J gene is TRBJ2-1, the V gene TRBV19; D is possibly TRBD2 (6 bases). V lost 1 base and J lost 1, with 11 bases in between. The CDR3 extends over 16 amino acids. In germline, CDR1 is LNHDA, CDR2 SQIVND (reference sequence). The DNA of the CDR3 is TGTGCCAGTAGTATAGGCGGGATGGTTTCCTACAATGAGCAGTTCTTC. Its protein product is CASSIGGMVSYNEQFF. Combining the CDR3 with reference TRBV19 and TRBJ2-1 gives the whole variable domain DGGITQSPKYLFRKEGQNVTLSCEQNLNHDAMYWYRQDPGQGLRLIYYSQIVNDFQKGDIAEGYSVSREKKESFPLTVTSAQKNPTAFYLCASSIGGMVSYNEQFFGPGTRLTVL.

The rearrangement uses TRBV19 and TRBJ2-2; D unclear. The CDR3 contains 12 residues. Germline V gene lookup returns CDR1 LNHDA and CDR2 SQIVND (reference sequence). V was pared by 7 bases and J by 4 bases, with 7 bases between. Here the CDR3 DNA reads TGTGCCAGTAACCTGGGCACCGGGGAGCTGTTTTTT. As protein: CASNLGTGELFF.

A remark on this clonotype: A much larger clonotype is one base distant, so this may be a read error. The gene calls are TRBV12-3 or TRBV12-4 and TRBJ2-1; TRBD2 matches 7 bases. Judging by the DNA end, TRBJ2-5 fits better; the J call may be wrong. The CDR3 contains 14 residues. CDR3 coding DNA: TGTGCCAGCAGTGGTAACGGGAGGTCGGGGACCCAGTACTTC. It is translated as CASSGNGRSGTQYF.

The rearrangement links TRBV6-1 to TRBJ1-6; tentative D call: TRBD1 (5 bases). The V end was cut by 6 bases, the J end by 9 bases, with 12 bases between. Germline values: CDR1 MNHNS, CDR2 SASEGT. The CDR3 has 13 residues. The CDR3 DNA reads TGTGCCAGCAGCCCGTTAGGGGTTTCACCCCTCCACTTT. This encodes CASSPLGVSPLHF.

This chain uses TRBV20-1 with TRBJ2-1; TRBD2 matches 10 bases. Losses at the gene ends were 0 bases for V and 1 base for J; bases not matched to a gene: 6. This CDR3 has 17 amino acids. The germline V gene has CDR1 DFQATT and CDR2 SNEGSKA (reference sequence). The CDR3 region has the DNA TGCAGTGCTAGAGATGGGAGACTAGCGGGTTCCTACAATGAGCAGTTCTTC. It codes for CSARDGRLAGSYNEQFF.

This clonotype was picked up many times. This rearrangement joins TRBV5-1 to TRBJ2-1; TRBD1 matches 10 bases. The CDR3 runs 13 residues. Trimming cost V 3 bases and J 6 bases; bases outside gene matches: 0. CDR1 is SGHRS and CDR2 is YFSETQ in the germline V gene. DNA of the CDR3: TGCGCCAGCAGCTGGGACAGGGGCAATGAGCAGTTCTTC. Its translation: CASSWDRGNEQFF.

Only a few counts were recorded for this clonotype. This likely stems from a read error, as it lies one base from a far larger clone. This rearrangement joins TRBV6-6 to TRBJ1-5; D unresolved. The CDR3 is 15 amino acids. V was trimmed by 6 bases and J by 0 bases, leaving 12 bases between them. Germline values: CDR1 MNHNY, CDR2 SVGAGI (reference sequence). The CDR3 coding sequence is TGTGCCAGCAGACCTCGGAGGCATAGCAATCAGCCCCAGCATTTT. It translates to CASRPRRHSNQPQHF.

This clonotype was found a few times. It may be a read error: a sequence one base away is much more abundant. The V call is TRBV30, the J call TRBJ2-7, with D perhaps matching TRBD2 (6 bases). Germline-derived CDR1 and CDR2 are GTSNPN and SVGIG (reference sequence). The CDR3 contains 13 residues. CDR3 bases: TGTACCTGGAGTGTCCAGACTAGCTACGAGCAGTACTTC. It yields the protein CTWSVQTSYEQYF.

This clonotype appeared a few times. The CDR3 here is CASSESREQYF. CDR3 DNA sequence: TGTGCCAGCAGTGAAAGCCGCGAGCAGTACTTC. The chain is built from TRBV25-1 and TRBJ2-7, with D uncertain. The CDR3 loop spans 11 amino acids. Per the germline V gene, CDR1 is MGHDK and CDR2 is SYGVNS. Trimming removed 2 bases from V and 6 bases from J, with 5 bases in between.

The table lists this clonotype with a few counts. This chain uses TRBV9 with TRBJ1-2, with D maybe TRBD1 (6 bases). V lost 2 bases and J 4 bases, leaving 15 bases between the germline ends. Germline CDR1 reads SGDLS; CDR2 reads YYNGEE. The CDR3 consists of 15 residues. CDR3 sequence (DNA): TGTGCCAGCAGCGTGGACGCCGGACAGACCTATGGCTACACCTTC. Amino acid sequence: CASSVDAGQTYGYTF.

This clonotype was seen ten or more times. The J gene is TRBJ1-5, the V gene TRBV2, with a possible D match to TRBD1 (6 bases). V lost 8 bases, J lost 5 bases, and 7 bases lay in between. This CDR3 spans 11 amino acids. Germline CDR1 and CDR2: SNHLY and FYNNEI. CDR3 sequence (DNA): TGTGCCAGCGCAGGGGATCAGCCCCAGCATTTT. Translating it yields CASAGDQPQHF.

At least ten counts were recorded for this clonotype. This chain uses TRBV12-3 or TRBV12-4 with TRBJ1-2; 7 bases are shared with TRBD1. This CDR3 has 14 amino acids. The junction had 9 bases not matched to a gene; V was cut back by 5 bases and J by 6 bases. Here the CDR3 DNA reads TGTGCCAGCAGTGTACAGGGGCGGCTTAATGGCTACACCTTC. This codes for CASSVQGRLNGYTF.

This clonotype was found many times. The genes are TRBV9 and TRBJ1-2; possibly TRBD1 for D (6 bases). The CDR3 is 16 amino acids. V lost 7 bases and J 2 bases, leaving 21 bases between the germline ends. CDR1 and CDR2 (germline): SGDLS, YYNGEE. This CDR3 reads CASGYGSGTLNYGYTF. The CDR3 bases are TGTGCCAGCGGCTACGGTTCCGGGACACTAAACTATGGCTACACCTTC.

J is TRBJ1-5 and V is TRBV6-5, with 9 bases aligning to TRBD1. CDR3 length equals 14 residues. With 4 bases clipped from V and 14 bases from J, the junction kept 12 bases outside the gene matches. In germline, CDR1 is MNHEY, CDR2 SVGAGI. CDR3 sequence: CASSFNRDRAAEHF. Written as DNA, the CDR3 is TGTGCCAGCAGTTTTAACCGGGACAGGGCCGCCGAGCATTTT.

This clonotype has ten or more counts. V usage is TRBV12-3 or TRBV12-4 and J usage is TRBJ2-7; 7 bases fit TRBD1. The CDR3 covers 14 residues. J lost 3 bases, V lost 5 bases, and 7 bases had no gene match. CDR3 nucleotide sequence: TGTGCCAGCAGTATTATCCGGGACAGCTACGAGCAGTACTTC. Protein: CASSIIRDSYEQYF.

The rearrangement uses TRBV4-2 and TRBJ2-1; D unclear. Trimming left V 7 bases short and J 3 bases short, with 7 bases between. Germline V gene data show CDR1 as LGHNA and CDR2 as YNFKEQ. The CDR3 totals 12 residues. As DNA, the CDR3 is TGTGCCAGCACGGGCGGCTACAATGAGCAGTTCTTC. Residues: CASTGGYNEQFF.

This clonotype was counted a few times. The chain links TRBV20-1 to TRBJ2-3; no definite D call. The germline V gene encodes CDR1 DFQATT and CDR2 SNEGSKA (reference sequence). V shed 3 bases and J shed 1 base, with 11 bases lying between them. The CDR3 sequence is 14 residues long. The CDR3 region has the DNA TGCAGTGCTAGTCGTACTTCGGGCACAGATACGCAGTATTTT. This translates into CSASRTSGTDTQYF.

This clonotype has ten or more counts. CDR3 protein: CASSLETVSEAFF. The CDR3 region has the DNA TGTGCCAGCAGCCTCGAGACAGTTTCCGAAGCTTTCTTT. The chain couples TRBV7-8 to TRBJ1-1, with D possibly matching TRBD1 (5 bases). The germline V gene has CDR1 SGHVS and CDR2 FQNEAQ. Trimming left V 5 bases short and J 8 bases short, with 15 bases between. There are 13 residues in the CDR3.